This record concerns one TCR beta chain sequence. This specimen comes from a study of blood T cell repertoires in COVID-19. Overall study: Some COVID-19 samples were acute and others convalescent; all came from the United States, Italy and Spain. T cells, B-cell-depleted T cells, or PBMCs supplied cDNA or gDNA.

As originally analysed: Using reference gene primer amplification, nucleated cell counts were estimated. The data were produced by immunoSEQ multiplex PCR, yet TCRdb's version contains in-frame clones alone and is incomplete. Clone size and the V and J calls come from that table; the DNA yielded D and trimming. The table lists about 120,000 clones, about 80% of them singletons. This CDR3 has 13 amino acids. Trimming pared 0 bases from V and 3 bases from J, leaving 6 bases between. Germline assignment: CDR1 SGHRS and CDR2 YFSETQ. The rearrangement joins TRBV5-1 to TRBJ2-5; D ambiguous. The material sequenced was peripheral blood. The sequence came from a woman in her fifties or sixties with acute or convalescent COVID-19. CDR3 in DNA: TGCGCCAGCAGCTTGGCCCAGAAAGAGACCCAGTACTTC. Protein sequence: CASSLAQKETQYF.